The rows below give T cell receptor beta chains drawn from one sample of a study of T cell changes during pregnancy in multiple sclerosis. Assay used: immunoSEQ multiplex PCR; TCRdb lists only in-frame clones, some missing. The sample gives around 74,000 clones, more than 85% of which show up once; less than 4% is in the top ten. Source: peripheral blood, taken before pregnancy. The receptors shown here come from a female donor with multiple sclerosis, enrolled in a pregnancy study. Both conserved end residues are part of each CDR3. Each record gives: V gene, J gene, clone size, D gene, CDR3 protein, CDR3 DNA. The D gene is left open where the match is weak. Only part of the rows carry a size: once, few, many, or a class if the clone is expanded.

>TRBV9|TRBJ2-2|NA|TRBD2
CASSVAGTSGRSGFNAGELFF
TGTGCCAGCAGCGTCGCTGGGACTAGCGGGAGGAGCGGATTTAATGCCGGGGAGCTGTTTTTT
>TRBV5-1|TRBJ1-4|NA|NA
CASSLVPSGVEKLFF
TGCGCCAGCAGCTTGGTGCCGAGCGGGGTTGAAAAACTGTTTTTT
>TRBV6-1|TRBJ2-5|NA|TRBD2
CASRATSGSGETQYF
TGTGCCAGCAGGGCGACTAGCGGGAGCGGTGAGACCCAGTACTTC
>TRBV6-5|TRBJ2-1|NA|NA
CASRGPKGHEQFF
TGTGCCAGCAGAGGCCCTAAGGGGCATGAGCAGTTCTTC
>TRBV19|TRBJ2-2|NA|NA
CASSIPLQGAELFF
TGTGCCAGTAGTATTCCTCTACAGGGAGCGGAGCTGTTTTTT
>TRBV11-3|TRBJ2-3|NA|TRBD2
CASSHKKISGRRTDTQYF
TGTGCCAGCAGCCACAAGAAAATATCCGGGAGGCGCACAGATACGCAGTATTTT
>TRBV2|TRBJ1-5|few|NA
CASSEGQEAQPQHF
TGTGCCAGCAGTGAAGGACAGGAAGCTCAGCCCCAGCATTTT
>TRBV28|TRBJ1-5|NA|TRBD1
CASSYRGGQPQHF
TGTGCCAGCAGCTACAGGGGGGGTCAGCCCCAGCATTTT
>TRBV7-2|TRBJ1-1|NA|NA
CASSLFSTGTEAFF
TGTGCCAGCAGCTTATTTTCTACGGGCACTGAAGCTTTCTTT
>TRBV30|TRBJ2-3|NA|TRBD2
CAWSVGGSADTQYF
TGTGCCTGGAGTGTTGGCGGGAGTGCGGATACGCAGTATTTT
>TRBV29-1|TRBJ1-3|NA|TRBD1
CSFTTGLGNTIYF
TGCAGCTTCACGACAGGGCTGGGAAACACCATATATTTT
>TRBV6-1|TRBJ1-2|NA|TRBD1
CASRIGEDRGYGYTF
TGTGCCAGCAGGATAGGAGAGGACAGGGGTTATGGCTACACCTTC
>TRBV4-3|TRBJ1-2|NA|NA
CASSQDPVPNYGYTF
TGCGCCAGCAGCCAAGATCCAGTGCCTAACTATGGCTACACCTTC
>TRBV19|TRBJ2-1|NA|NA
CASSISSSDNEQFF
TGTGCCAGTAGTATAAGCAGTAGCGACAATGAGCAGTTCTTC
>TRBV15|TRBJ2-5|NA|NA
CATSRDKGAQETQYF
TGTGCCACCAGCAGAGATAAAGGGGCACAAGAGACCCAGTACTTC
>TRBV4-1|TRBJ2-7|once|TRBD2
CASSQEAGGYEQYF
TGCGCCAGCAGCCAAGAGGCGGGAGGCTACGAGCAGTACTTC
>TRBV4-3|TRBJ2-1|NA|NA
CASSQDYGGVVDEQFF
TGCGCCAGCAGCCAAGATTATGGGGGCGTAGTCGATGAGCAGTTCTTC
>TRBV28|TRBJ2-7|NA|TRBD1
CASSPGQGGGFEQYF
TGTGCCAGCAGTCCCGGACAGGGTGGTGGGTTCGAGCAGTACTTC
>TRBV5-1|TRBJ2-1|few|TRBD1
CASRDRGLLNEQFF
TGCGCCAGCCGGGACAGGGGGCTTCTGAATGAGCAGTTCTTC
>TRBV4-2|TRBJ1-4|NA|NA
CASSPKRDTGEKLFF
TGTGCCAGCAGCCCTAAGCGGGACACCGGTGAAAAACTGTTTTTT
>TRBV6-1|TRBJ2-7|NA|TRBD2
CASSEAPGLHYEQYF
TGTGCCAGCAGTGAAGCTCCGGGACTACACTACGAGCAGTACTTC
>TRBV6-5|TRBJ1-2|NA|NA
CASSYNINYGYTF
TGTGCCAGCAGTTATAACATCAACTATGGCTACACCTTC
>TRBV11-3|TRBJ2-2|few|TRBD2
CASTSGGTTGELFF
TGTGCCAGCACCTCGGGGGGGACCACCGGGGAGCTGTTTTTT
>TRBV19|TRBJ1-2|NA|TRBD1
CASSPPDRGGYTF
TGTGCCAGTAGTCCCCCTGACAGGGGCGGCTACACCTTC
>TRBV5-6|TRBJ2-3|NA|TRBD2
CASSLSGGDTQYF
TGTGCCAGCAGCTTAAGCGGGGGGGATACGCAGTATTTT
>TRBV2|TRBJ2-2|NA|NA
CASSSGELSPGELFF
TGTGCCAGCAGTTCCGGAGAATTGTCACCCGGGGAGCTGTTTTTT
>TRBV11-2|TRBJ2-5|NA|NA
CASSVEGRRQETQYF
TGTGCCAGCAGCGTGGAGGGACGGCGCCAAGAGACCCAGTACTTC
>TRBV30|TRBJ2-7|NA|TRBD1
CAWSVTGGIYEQYF
TGTGCCTGGAGTGTCACAGGGGGCATCTACGAGCAGTACTTC
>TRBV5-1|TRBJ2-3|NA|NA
CASSLVVFTSTDTQYF
TGCGCCAGCAGCTTGGTGGTCTTTACTAGCACAGATACGCAGTATTTT
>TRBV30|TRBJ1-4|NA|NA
CAWSVRGPAGLFF
TGTGCCTGGAGTGTACGGGGTCCGGCGGGACTGTTTTTT
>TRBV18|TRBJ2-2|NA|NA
CASSRGAPLNTGELFF
TGTGCCAGCTCGCGGGGTGCCCCCCTAAACACCGGGGAGCTGTTTTTT
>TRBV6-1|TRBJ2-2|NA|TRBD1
CASSGQGDTGELFF
TGTGCCAGCAGTGGACAGGGTGACACCGGGGAGCTGTTTTTT
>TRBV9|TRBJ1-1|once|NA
CASSPRGLAKNTEAFF
TGTGCCAGCAGCCCCCGCGGGCTCGCCAAGAACACTGAAGCTTTCTTT
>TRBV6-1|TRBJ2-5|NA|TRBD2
CASIRSGVQETQYF
TGTGCCAGCATACGGAGCGGGGTCCAAGAGACCCAGTACTTC
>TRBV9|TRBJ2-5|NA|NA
CASSVAGVQETQYF
TGTGCCAGCAGCGTAGCGGGGGTACAAGAGACCCAGTACTTC
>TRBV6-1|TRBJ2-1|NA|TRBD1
CASSVRDRNFNEQFF
TGTGCCAGCAGTGTCCGGGACAGGAATTTCAATGAGCAGTTCTTC
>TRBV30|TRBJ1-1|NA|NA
CAWSVHNWNTEAFF
TGTGCCTGGAGTGTTCATAACTGGAACACTGAAGCTTTCTTT
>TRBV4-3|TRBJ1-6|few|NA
CASSQFTQGGSPLHF
TGCGCCAGCAGCCAATTTACCCAGGGAGGTTCACCCCTCCACTTT
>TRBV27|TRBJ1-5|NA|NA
CASSLGPSNQPQHF
TGTGCCAGCAGTTTGGGCCCTAGCAATCAGCCCCAGCATTTT
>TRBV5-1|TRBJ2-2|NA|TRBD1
CASSWTGMSAGELFF
TGCGCCAGCAGCTGGACAGGGATGAGCGCCGGGGAGCTGTTTTTT
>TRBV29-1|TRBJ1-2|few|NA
CSVGLNYGYTF
TGCAGCGTTGGACTTAACTATGGCTACACCTTC
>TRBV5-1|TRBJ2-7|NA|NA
CASSSSYSYEQYF
TGCGCCAGCAGCTCGTCGTACTCCTACGAGCAGTACTTC
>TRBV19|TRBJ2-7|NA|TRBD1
CASRGPGQGAWEQYF
TGTGCCAGTAGGGGACCGGGACAGGGGGCCTGGGAGCAGTACTTC
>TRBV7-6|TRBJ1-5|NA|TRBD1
CASSPLIGSIQGAHQPQHF
TGTGCCAGCAGCCCCCTTATAGGGTCAATTCAGGGGGCGCATCAGCCCCAGCATTTT
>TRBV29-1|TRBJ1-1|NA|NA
CSETRHAPGLEAFF
TGCAGCGAAACTCGACACGCCCCAGGACTTGAAGCTTTCTTT
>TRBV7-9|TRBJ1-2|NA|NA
CASSLGSSGGGYTF
TGTGCCAGCAGCTTAGGATCTTCGGGAGGCGGCTACACCTTC
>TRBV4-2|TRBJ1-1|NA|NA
CASSLEQGRDAFF
TGTGCCAGCAGCCTGGAACAGGGAAGGGATGCTTTCTTT
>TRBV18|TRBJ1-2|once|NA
CASSPSPGYSTGGYTF
TGTGCCAGCTCACCTTCACCAGGGTACTCAACGGGTGGCTACACCTTC
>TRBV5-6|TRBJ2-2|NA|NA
CASSSPRRSTGELFF
TGTGCCAGCAGCTCCCCCAGGCGTTCTACCGGGGAGCTGTTTTTT
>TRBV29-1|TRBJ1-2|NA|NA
CSVEANSAPLGYGYTF
TGCAGCGTTGAAGCTAATAGCGCTCCCCTAGGCTATGGCTACACCTTC
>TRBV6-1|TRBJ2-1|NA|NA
CASSENPLYNEQFF
TGTGCCAGCAGTGAAAATCCCCTGTACAATGAGCAGTTCTTC
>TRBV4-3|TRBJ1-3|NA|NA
CASSQHRDTSTGNTIYF
TGCGCCAGCAGCCAACATCGGGACACCTCTACTGGAAACACCATATATTTT
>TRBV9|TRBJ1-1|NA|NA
CASSVDLTDNTEAFF
TGTGCCAGCAGCGTAGATCTTACAGACAACACTGAAGCTTTCTTT
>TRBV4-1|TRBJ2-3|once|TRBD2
CASSRGTSGNTGTDTQYF
TGCGCCAGCAGTCGGGGGACTAGCGGCAATACGGGCACAGATACGCAGTATTTT
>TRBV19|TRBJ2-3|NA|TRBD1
CASSAQGADTQYF
TGTGCCAGTAGTGCTCAGGGGGCAGATACGCAGTATTTT